The rows below give T cell receptor beta chains drawn from one sample of a study of somatic mutations in cytotoxic T cells in rheumatoid arthritis. Clones were sequenced by immunoSEQ multiplex PCR, and TCRdb holds only the in-frame ones, with some missing. The data contain 12,000 to 15,000 clones, 82% of them singletons. Material: CD8+ T cells sorted from blood. Receptors originate from an adult with rheumatoid arthritis. The CDR3 runs from the conserved cysteine through the conserved F or W. The order of the fields is clone size, J gene, V gene, D gene, CDR3 protein, CDR3 DNA. A D gene is named only where the DNA matches it firmly. Expanded clones are given a class, and other clones once, few, many or no size at all.

abundance: .
j_gene: TRBJ2-3
v_gene: TRBV5-1
d_gene: .
CDR3aa: CASSLIGENTDTQYF
CDR3nt: TGCGCCAGCAGCTTGATTGGAGAGAACACAGATACGCAGTATTTT

abundance: .
j_gene: TRBJ2-5
v_gene: TRBV27
d_gene: TRBD2
CDR3aa: CASSQGTSGGLYQETQYF
CDR3nt: TGTGCCAGCAGTCAGGGGACTAGCGGGGGCCTGTACCAAGAGACCCAGTACTTC

abundance: once
j_gene: TRBJ2-3
v_gene: TRBV5-6
d_gene: TRBD2
CDR3aa: CASSFAPSGRTDTQYF
CDR3nt: TGTGCCAGCAGCTTCGCCCCTAGCGGACGCACAGATACGCAGTATTTT

abundance: .
j_gene: TRBJ2-3
v_gene: TRBV5-1
d_gene: .
CDR3aa: CASSLAGTTLISTDTQYF
CDR3nt: TGCGCCAGCAGCTTGGCGGGTACCACGTTGATTAGCACAGATACGCAGTATTTT

abundance: .
j_gene: TRBJ2-5
v_gene: TRBV5-4
d_gene: .
CDR3aa: CASSPGGYRGPETQYF
CDR3nt: TGTGCCAGCAGCCCGGGGGGGTACAGGGGGCCAGAGACCCAGTACTTC

abundance: .
j_gene: TRBJ1-1
v_gene: TRBV11-2
d_gene: .
CDR3aa: CASSQAPGGRKNTEAFF
CDR3nt: TGTGCCAGCAGCCAGGCGCCGGGGGGCAGAAAGAACACTGAAGCTTTCTTT

abundance: .
j_gene: TRBJ2-7
v_gene: TRBV28
d_gene: .
CDR3aa: CASSSLGGTSYEQYF
CDR3nt: TGTGCCAGCAGTTCCCTTGGGGGTACCTCGTACGAGCAGTACTTC

abundance: .
j_gene: TRBJ1-4
v_gene: TRBV5-1
d_gene: .
CDR3aa: CASSFPGTEPTNEKLFF
CDR3nt: TGCGCCAGCAGCTTCCCCGGGACGGAACCAACTAATGAAAAACTGTTTTTT

abundance: medium-sized
j_gene: TRBJ1-5
v_gene: TRBV28
d_gene: .
CDR3aa: CASSFGGWDQPQHF
CDR3nt: TGTGCCAGCAGTTTCGGGGGTTGGGATCAGCCCCAGCATTTT

abundance: .
j_gene: TRBJ2-2
v_gene: TRBV6-5
d_gene: .
CDR3aa: CASSPRAHTGELFF
CDR3nt: TGTGCCAGCAGTCCCCGGGCCCACACCGGGGAGCTGTTTTTT

abundance: .
j_gene: TRBJ1-2
v_gene: TRBV9
d_gene: .
CDR3aa: CASSVARDSYGYTF
CDR3nt: TGTGCCAGCAGCGTAGCTAGAGACAGCTATGGCTACACCTTC

abundance: few
j_gene: TRBJ1-5
v_gene: TRBV6-5
d_gene: .
CDR3aa: CASRLYSNQPQHF
CDR3nt: TGTGCCAGCCGGCTGTATAGCAATCAGCCCCAGCATTTT

abundance: .
j_gene: TRBJ2-1
v_gene: TRBV5-6
d_gene: .
CDR3aa: CASSLDAGYNEQFF
CDR3nt: TGTGCCAGCAGCTTGGATGCGGGTTACAATGAGCAGTTCTTC

abundance: few
j_gene: TRBJ2-7
v_gene: TRBV19
d_gene: .
CDR3aa: CASSPTPFYEQYF
CDR3nt: TGTGCCAGTAGCCCCACACCCTTCTACGAGCAGTACTTC

abundance: medium-sized
j_gene: TRBJ2-2
v_gene: TRBV5-6
d_gene: .
CDR3aa: CAPGQPTSPGELFF
CDR3nt: TGTGCCCCCGGGCAGCCGACAAGTCCCGGGGAGCTGTTTTTT

abundance: .
j_gene: TRBJ2-3
v_gene: TRBV7-3
d_gene: TRBD2
CDR3aa: CASSSTSGVTDTQYF
CDR3nt: TGTGCCAGCAGCTCCACTAGCGGGGTCACAGATACGCAGTATTTT

abundance: once
j_gene: TRBJ2-7
v_gene: TRBV7-8
d_gene: TRBD2
CDR3aa: CASSPNPYGRVDEQYF
CDR3nt: TGTGCCAGCAGCCCCAACCCCTACGGGAGGGTGGACGAGCAGTACTTC

abundance: .
j_gene: TRBJ1-2
v_gene: TRBV7-8
d_gene: .
CDR3aa: CASSLVVSALYYGYTF
CDR3nt: TGTGCCAGCAGCTTAGTTGTAAGCGCGCTCTACTATGGCTACACCTTC

abundance: .
j_gene: TRBJ2-7
v_gene: TRBV7-9
d_gene: .
CDR3aa: CASSSRSTYEQYF
CDR3nt: TGTGCCAGCAGCTCCAGATCCACCTACGAGCAGTACTTC

abundance: medium-sized
j_gene: TRBJ2-7
v_gene: TRBV1
d_gene: .
CDR3aa: CTSSYRGDFRDKQYF
CDR3nt: TGCACCAGCAGCTACAGGGGCGACTTTAGGGACAAGCAGTACTTC

abundance: .
j_gene: TRBJ1-3
v_gene: TRBV19
d_gene: TRBD1
CDR3aa: CASSTLDRGTSGNTIYF
CDR3nt: TGTGCCAGTAGTACCCTGGACAGGGGAACGAGCGGAAACACCATATATTTT

abundance: few
j_gene: TRBJ1-5
v_gene: TRBV4-1
d_gene: .
CDR3aa: CASSQDTGSNQPQHF
CDR3nt: TGCGCCAGCAGCCAAGATACAGGGAGCAATCAGCCCCAGCATTTT

abundance: few
j_gene: TRBJ2-5
v_gene: TRBV2
d_gene: TRBD2
CDR3aa: CASSDETSGTLYQETQYF
CDR3nt: TGTGCCAGCAGTGATGAGACTAGCGGCACACTGTACCAAGAGACCCAGTACTTC

abundance: .
j_gene: TRBJ1-1
v_gene: TRBV10-3
d_gene: .
CDR3aa: CAISGSGRNMNTEAFF
CDR3nt: TGTGCCATCAGTGGTTCAGGGAGAAACATGAACACTGAAGCTTTCTTT

abundance: .
j_gene: TRBJ2-7
v_gene: TRBV2
d_gene: .
CDR3aa: CASSATDTIYEQYF
CDR3nt: TGTGCCAGCAGTGCTACGGATACCATCTACGAGCAGTACTTC

abundance: .
j_gene: TRBJ2-1
v_gene: TRBV4-1
d_gene: .
CDR3aa: CASSQGVLGNEQFF
CDR3nt: TGCGCCAGCAGCCAAGGGGTCTTGGGCAATGAGCAGTTCTTC

abundance: medium-sized
j_gene: TRBJ2-1
v_gene: TRBV11-2
d_gene: TRBD2
CDR3aa: CASSLERLAGVNEQFF
CDR3nt: TGTGCCAGCAGCTTAGAGAGGCTAGCGGGAGTCAATGAGCAGTTCTTC

abundance: large
j_gene: TRBJ1-5
v_gene: TRBV6-6
d_gene: .
CDR3aa: CASSSIGPPPQHF
CDR3nt: TGTGCCAGCAGCTCTATCGGTCCGCCGCCCCAGCATTTT

abundance: .
j_gene: TRBJ1-4
v_gene: TRBV7-2
d_gene: TRBD1
CDR3aa: CASSLDGTANEKLFF
CDR3nt: TGTGCCAGCAGCTTAGACGGGACAGCTAATGAAAAACTGTTTTTT

abundance: .
j_gene: TRBJ1-5
v_gene: TRBV4-1
d_gene: .
CDR3aa: CASSPGGFGPQHF
CDR3nt: TGCGCCAGCAGCCCCGGGGGGTTTGGGCCCCAGCATTTT

abundance: .
j_gene: TRBJ2-7
v_gene: TRBV29-1
d_gene: TRBD1
CDR3aa: CSVRDRPYEQYF
CDR3nt: TGCAGCGTTAGGGACAGACCCTACGAGCAGTACTTC

abundance: few
j_gene: TRBJ1-1
v_gene: TRBV2
d_gene: .
CDR3aa: CASSDRTGNTEAFF
CDR3nt: TGTGCCAGCAGTGACAGGACGGGGAACACTGAAGCTTTCTTT

abundance: .
j_gene: TRBJ2-2
v_gene: TRBV30
d_gene: .
CDR3aa: CAWRLGRGPNTGELFF
CDR3nt: TGTGCCTGGAGACTGGGGAGGGGGCCTAACACCGGGGAGCTGTTTTTT

abundance: few
j_gene: TRBJ1-3
v_gene: TRBV7-9
d_gene: .
CDR3aa: CASIWGSSGNTIYF
CDR3nt: TGTGCCAGCATCTGGGGGAGCTCTGGAAACACCATATATTTT

abundance: few
j_gene: TRBJ1-4
v_gene: TRBV5-4
d_gene: TRBD1
CDR3aa: CASSSNRGLDEKLFF
CDR3nt: TGTGCCAGCAGCTCGAACAGGGGCTTGGATGAAAAACTGTTTTTT

abundance: .
j_gene: TRBJ2-7
v_gene: TRBV11-2
d_gene: .
CDR3aa: CASSLNRGVGEQYF
CDR3nt: TGTGCCAGCAGCTTAAATCGTGGGGTTGGCGAGCAGTACTTC

abundance: once
j_gene: TRBJ2-2
v_gene: TRBV1
d_gene: .
CDR3aa: CTSSQPGPNTGELFF
CDR3nt: TGCACCAGCAGCCAACCAGGCCCGAACACCGGGGAGCTGTTTTTT

abundance: .
j_gene: TRBJ1-2
v_gene: TRBV30
d_gene: .
CDR3aa: CAWNRDGGYTF
CDR3nt: TGTGCCTGGAACAGGGATGGTGGCTACACCTTC

abundance: large
j_gene: TRBJ2-5
v_gene: TRBV4-3
d_gene: TRBD2
CDR3aa: CASSQARGGQETQYF
CDR3nt: TGCGCCAGCAGCCAAGCGCGGGGGGGCCAAGAGACCCAGTACTTC

abundance: once
j_gene: TRBJ2-2
v_gene: TRBV5-5
d_gene: .
CDR3aa: CASSLANGDSGTGELFF
CDR3nt: TGTGCCAGCAGCTTGGCCAACGGTGATTCAGGAACCGGGGAGCTGTTTTTT

abundance: few
j_gene: TRBJ2-7
v_gene: TRBV19
d_gene: .
CDR3aa: CASSMTPAEQYF
CDR3nt: TGTGCCAGTAGTATGACCCCAGCCGAGCAGTACTTC

abundance: .
j_gene: TRBJ2-7
v_gene: TRBV28
d_gene: .
CDR3aa: CASSSLSYEQYF
CDR3nt: TGTGCCAGCAGTTCTCTCTCCTACGAGCAGTACTTC

abundance: .
j_gene: TRBJ2-1
v_gene: TRBV25-1
d_gene: TRBD1
CDR3aa: CASSETGGSYNEQFF
CDR3nt: TGTGCCAGCAGTGAGACAGGGGGCTCCTACAATGAGCAGTTCTTC

abundance: .
j_gene: TRBJ2-4
v_gene: TRBV28
d_gene: TRBD1
CDR3aa: CASSPTGAKAKNIQYF
CDR3nt: TGTGCCAGCAGTCCGACAGGGGCTAAAGCCAAAAACATTCAGTACTTC

abundance: .
j_gene: TRBJ1-3
v_gene: TRBV5-6
d_gene: .
CDR3aa: CASSLAGTLGNTIYF
CDR3nt: TGTGCCAGCAGCTTAGCCGGAACCTTGGGAAACACCATATATTTT

abundance: few
j_gene: TRBJ1-1
v_gene: TRBV4-3
d_gene: .
CDR3aa: CASSPGTLGNTEAFF
CDR3nt: TGCGCCAGCAGCCCCGGGACGTTGGGTAACACTGAAGCTTTCTTT

abundance: .
j_gene: TRBJ2-1
v_gene: TRBV6-6
d_gene: .
CDR3aa: CASSLGQGGIDEQFF
CDR3nt: TGTGCCAGCAGCCTCGGACAGGGAGGGATCGATGAGCAGTTCTTC

abundance: .
j_gene: TRBJ2-5
v_gene: TRBV5-5
d_gene: TRBD2
CDR3aa: CASRLAGGIQETQYF
CDR3nt: TGTGCCAGCAGGCTAGCGGGAGGGATCCAAGAGACCCAGTACTTC

abundance: .
j_gene: TRBJ1-3
v_gene: TRBV4-1
d_gene: .
CDR3aa: CASSQYKPEGNTIYF
CDR3nt: TGCGCCAGCAGCCAATACAAACCGGAGGGAAACACCATATATTTT

abundance: once
j_gene: TRBJ1-1
v_gene: TRBV2
d_gene: TRBD1
CDR3aa: CASRLQTGTAQAFF
CDR3nt: TGTGCCAGCAGGCTACAAACCGGGACAGCACAAGCTTTCTTT

abundance: .
j_gene: TRBJ1-6
v_gene: TRBV7-2
d_gene: .
CDR3aa: CASRPGPYNSPLHF
CDR3nt: TGTGCCAGCAGACCGGGTCCCTATAATTCACCCCTCCACTTT

abundance: .
j_gene: TRBJ2-5
v_gene: TRBV2
d_gene: .
CDR3aa: CASSDRKSMVTQYF
CDR3nt: TGTGCCAGCAGTGACCGTAAATCGATGGTGACCCAGTACTTC

abundance: .
j_gene: TRBJ1-4
v_gene: TRBV5-6
d_gene: .
CDR3aa: CASSLIATNEKLFF
CDR3nt: TGTGCCAGCAGCCTGATAGCAACTAATGAAAAACTGTTTTTT

abundance: .
j_gene: TRBJ2-7
v_gene: TRBV11-2
d_gene: .
CDR3aa: CASSLGDGLYEQYF
CDR3nt: TGTGCCAGCAGCCTCGGGGACGGCCTCTACGAGCAGTACTTC

abundance: .
j_gene: TRBJ2-7
v_gene: TRBV9
d_gene: TRBD1
CDR3aa: CASSAGQGVYEQYF
CDR3nt: TGTGCCAGCAGCGCGGGACAGGGGGTCTACGAGCAGTACTTC